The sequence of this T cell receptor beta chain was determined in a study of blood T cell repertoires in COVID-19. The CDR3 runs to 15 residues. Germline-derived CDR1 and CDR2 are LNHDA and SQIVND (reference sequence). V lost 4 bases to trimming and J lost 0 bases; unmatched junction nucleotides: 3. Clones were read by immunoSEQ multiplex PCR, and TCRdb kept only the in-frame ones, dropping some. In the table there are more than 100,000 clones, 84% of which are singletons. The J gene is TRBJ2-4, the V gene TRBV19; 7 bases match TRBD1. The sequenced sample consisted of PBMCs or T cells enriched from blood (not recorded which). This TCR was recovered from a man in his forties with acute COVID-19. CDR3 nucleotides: TGTGCCAGTAGTAACAGGGGCCTAGCCAAAAACATTCAGTACTTC. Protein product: CASSNRGLAKNIQYF.